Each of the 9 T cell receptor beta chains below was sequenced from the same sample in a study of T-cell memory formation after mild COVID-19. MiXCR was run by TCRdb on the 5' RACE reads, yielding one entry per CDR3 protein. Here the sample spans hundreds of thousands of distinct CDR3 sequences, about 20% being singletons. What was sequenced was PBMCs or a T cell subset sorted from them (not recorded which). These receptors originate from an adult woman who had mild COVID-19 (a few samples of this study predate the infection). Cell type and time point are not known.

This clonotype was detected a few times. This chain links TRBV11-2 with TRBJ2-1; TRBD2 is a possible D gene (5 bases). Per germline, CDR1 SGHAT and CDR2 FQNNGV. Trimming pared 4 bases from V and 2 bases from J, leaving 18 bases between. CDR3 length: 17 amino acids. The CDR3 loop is CASSSTPLRGTYNEQFF. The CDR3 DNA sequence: TGTGCCAGCAGCTCCACCCCCCTCCGGGGAACCTACAATGAGCAGTTCTTC.

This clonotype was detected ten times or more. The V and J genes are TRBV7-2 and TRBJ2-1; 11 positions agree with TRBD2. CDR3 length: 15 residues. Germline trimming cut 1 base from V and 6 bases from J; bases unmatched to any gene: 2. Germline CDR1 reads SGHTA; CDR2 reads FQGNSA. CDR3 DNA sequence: TGTGCCAGCAGCTTAGTGCTAGCGGGAGGCAATGAGCAGTTCTTC. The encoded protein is CASSLVLAGGNEQFF.

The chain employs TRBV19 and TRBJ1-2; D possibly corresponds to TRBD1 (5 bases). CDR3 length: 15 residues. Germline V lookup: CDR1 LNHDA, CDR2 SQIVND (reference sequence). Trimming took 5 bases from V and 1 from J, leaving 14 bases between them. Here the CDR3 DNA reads TGTGCCAGTAGTCTCTCCCCGGACATTAACTATGGCTACACCTTC. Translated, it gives CASSLSPDINYGYTF.

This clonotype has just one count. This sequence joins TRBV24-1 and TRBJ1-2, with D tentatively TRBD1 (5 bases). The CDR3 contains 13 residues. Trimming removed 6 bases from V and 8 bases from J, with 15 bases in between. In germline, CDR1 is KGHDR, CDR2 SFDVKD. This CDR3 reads CATSIGGSRGYTF. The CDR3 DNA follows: TGTGCCACCAGTATCGGGGGGTCTCGCGGCTACACCTTC.

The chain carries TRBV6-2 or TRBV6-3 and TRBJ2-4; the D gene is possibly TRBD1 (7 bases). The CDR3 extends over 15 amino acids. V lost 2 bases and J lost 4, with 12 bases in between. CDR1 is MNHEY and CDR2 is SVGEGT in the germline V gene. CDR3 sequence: CASSYGGGAKNIQYF. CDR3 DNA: TGTGCCAGCAGTTACGGAGGGGGCGCAAAAAACATTCAGTACTTC.

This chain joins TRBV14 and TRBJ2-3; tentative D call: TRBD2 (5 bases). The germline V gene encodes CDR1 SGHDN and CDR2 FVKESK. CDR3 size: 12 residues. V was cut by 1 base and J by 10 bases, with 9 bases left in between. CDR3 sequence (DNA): TGTGCCAGCAGCCAAGGCCTGAGGGCGCAGTATTTT. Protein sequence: CASSQGLRAQYF.

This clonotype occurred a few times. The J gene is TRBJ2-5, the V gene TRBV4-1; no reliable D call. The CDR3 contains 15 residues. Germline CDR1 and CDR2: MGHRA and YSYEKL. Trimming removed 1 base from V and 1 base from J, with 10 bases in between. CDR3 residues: CASSQVGLRQETQYF. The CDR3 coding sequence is TGCGCCAGCAGCCAAGTGGGCTTACGCCAAGAGACCCAGTACTTC.

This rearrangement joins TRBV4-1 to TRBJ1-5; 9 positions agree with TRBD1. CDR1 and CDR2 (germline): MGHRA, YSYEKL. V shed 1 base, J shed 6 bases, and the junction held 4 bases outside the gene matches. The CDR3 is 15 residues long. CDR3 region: CASSQATGGGQPQHF. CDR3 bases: TGCGCCAGCAGCCAAGCTACAGGGGGCGGTCAGCCCCAGCATTTT.

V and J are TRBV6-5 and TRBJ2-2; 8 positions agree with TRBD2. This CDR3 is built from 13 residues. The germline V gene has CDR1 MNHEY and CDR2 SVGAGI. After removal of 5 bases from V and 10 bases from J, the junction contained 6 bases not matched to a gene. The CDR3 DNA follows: TGTGCCAGCAGTCCGGGGGGGCTAGCGGAGCTGTTTTTT. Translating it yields CASSPGGLAELFF.